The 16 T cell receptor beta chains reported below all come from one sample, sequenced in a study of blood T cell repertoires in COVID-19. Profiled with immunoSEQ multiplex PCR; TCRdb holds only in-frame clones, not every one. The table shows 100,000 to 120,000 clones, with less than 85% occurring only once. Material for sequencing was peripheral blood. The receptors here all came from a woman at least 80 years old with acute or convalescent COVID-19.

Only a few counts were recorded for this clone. The CDR3, as DNA: TGTGCCAGCAGTGACTCGCCGACAGACAAGTATGGCTACACCTTC. Its protein product is CASSDSPTDKYGYTF. The rearrangement uses TRBV6-4 and TRBJ1-2; maybe TRBD1 (5 bases). The germline gives CDR1 MRHNA, CDR2 SNTAGT. The CDR3 extends over 15 amino acids. V was cut by 0 bases and J by 5 bases, with 13 bases left in between.

The CDR3 sequence is CAWSTLQGDGYTF. DNA of the CDR3: TGTGCCTGGAGTACCCTCCAGGGGGATGGCTACACCTTC. The chain links TRBV30 to TRBJ1-2; 7 bases align to TRBD1. This CDR3 comprises 13 residues. CDR1 and CDR2 from the germline V gene are GTSNPN and SVGIG (reference sequence). V lost 2 bases to trimming and J lost 6 bases; unmatched junction nucleotides: 6.

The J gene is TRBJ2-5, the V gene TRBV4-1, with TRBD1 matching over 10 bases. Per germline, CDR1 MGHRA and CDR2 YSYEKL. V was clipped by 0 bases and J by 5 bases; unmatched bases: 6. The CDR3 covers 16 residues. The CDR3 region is CASSQETGGRTETQYF. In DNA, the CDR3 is TGCGCCAGCAGCCAAGAGACAGGGGGCCGAACGGAGACCCAGTACTTC.

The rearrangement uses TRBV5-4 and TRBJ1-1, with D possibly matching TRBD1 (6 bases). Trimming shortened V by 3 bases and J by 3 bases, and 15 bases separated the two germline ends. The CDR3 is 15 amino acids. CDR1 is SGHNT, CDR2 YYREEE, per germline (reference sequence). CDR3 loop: CASSSSTGLYTEAFF. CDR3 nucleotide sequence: TGTGCCAGCAGCTCCTCAACAGGGCTTTACACTGAAGCTTTCTTT.

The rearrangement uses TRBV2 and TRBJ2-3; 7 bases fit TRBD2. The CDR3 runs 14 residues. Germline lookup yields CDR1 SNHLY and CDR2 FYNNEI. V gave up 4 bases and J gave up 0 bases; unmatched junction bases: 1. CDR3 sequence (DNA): TGTGCCAGCAGTGTGCGGGGGAGCACAGATACGCAGTATTTT. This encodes CASSVRGSTDTQYF. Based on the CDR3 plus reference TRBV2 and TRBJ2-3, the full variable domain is EPEVTQTPSHQVTQMGQEVILRCVPISNHLYFYWYRQILGQKVEFLVSFYNNEISEKSEIFDDQFSVERPDGSNFTLKIRSTKLEDSAMYFCASSVRGSTDTQYFGPGTRLTVL.

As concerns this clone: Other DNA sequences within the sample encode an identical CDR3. The CDR3 DNA is TGTGCCTCGGGTCGTGGGGCAGGGGGCGGGGAGACCCAGTACTTC. Encoded protein: CASGRGAGGGETQYF. The chain carries TRBV30 and TRBJ2-5, with 8 nucleotides matching TRBD1. CDR1 is GTSNPN and CDR2 is SVGIG in the germline V gene (reference sequence). The length of the CDR3 is 15 residues. Trimming took 7 bases from V and 5 from J; bases not matched to a gene: 15.

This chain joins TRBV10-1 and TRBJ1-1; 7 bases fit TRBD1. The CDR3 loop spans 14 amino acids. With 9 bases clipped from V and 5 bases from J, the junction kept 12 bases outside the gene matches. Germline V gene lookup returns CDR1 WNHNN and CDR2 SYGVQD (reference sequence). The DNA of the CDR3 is TGCGCCAGGCCGTGGGCAGGGGGGTCTACTGAAGCTTTCTTT. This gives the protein CARPWAGGSTEAFF.

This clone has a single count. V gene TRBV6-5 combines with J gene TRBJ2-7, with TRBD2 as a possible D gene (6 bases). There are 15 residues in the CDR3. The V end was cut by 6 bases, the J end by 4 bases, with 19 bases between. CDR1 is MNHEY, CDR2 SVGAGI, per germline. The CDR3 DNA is TGTGCCAGCAGCTCCAGGGTGGGGGGTTCGTACGAGCAGTACTTC. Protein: CASSSRVGGSYEQYF.

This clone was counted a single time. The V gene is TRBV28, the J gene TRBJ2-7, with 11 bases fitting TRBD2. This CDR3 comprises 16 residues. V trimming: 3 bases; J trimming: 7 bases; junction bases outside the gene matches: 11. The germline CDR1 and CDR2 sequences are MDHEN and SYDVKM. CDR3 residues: CASSFSAGSGRGEQYF. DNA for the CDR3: TGTGCCAGCAGTTTTTCCGCTGGTAGCGGGAGGGGAGAGCAGTACTTC. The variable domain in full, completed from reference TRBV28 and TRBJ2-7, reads DVKVTQSSRYLVKRTGEKVFLECVQDMDHENMFWYRQDPGLGLRLIYFSYDVKMKEKGDIPEGYSVSREKKERFSLILESASTNQTSMYLCASSFSAGSGRGEQYFGPGTRLTVT.

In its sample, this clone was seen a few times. The CDR3 DNA follows: TGTGCCAGCAGCCGAATTCGGACTAGAACCTACAATGAGCAGTTCTTC. Encoded protein: CASSRIRTRTYNEQFF. V usage is TRBV11-1 and J usage is TRBJ2-1; 7 nucleotides align to TRBD2. J gave up 2 bases and V 5 bases, and 9 bases lay outside the gene matches. In germline, CDR1 is SGHAT, CDR2 FQDESV (reference sequence). This CDR3 contains 16 residues.

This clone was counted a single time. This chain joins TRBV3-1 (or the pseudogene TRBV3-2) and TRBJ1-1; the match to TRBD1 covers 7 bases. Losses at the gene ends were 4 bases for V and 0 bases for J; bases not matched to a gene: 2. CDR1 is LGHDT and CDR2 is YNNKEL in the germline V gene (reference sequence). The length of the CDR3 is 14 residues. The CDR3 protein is CASSRTGLNTEAFF. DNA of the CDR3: TGTGCCAGCAGCCGGACAGGTCTGAACACTGAAGCTTTCTTT.

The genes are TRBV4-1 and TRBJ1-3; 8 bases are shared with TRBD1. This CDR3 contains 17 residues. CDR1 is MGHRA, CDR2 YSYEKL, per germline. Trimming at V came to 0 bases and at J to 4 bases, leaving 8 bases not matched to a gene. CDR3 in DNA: TGCGCCAGCAGCCAAGAATTGGACAGGGCCCGCGGAAACACCATATATTTT. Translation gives CASSQELDRARGNTIYF.

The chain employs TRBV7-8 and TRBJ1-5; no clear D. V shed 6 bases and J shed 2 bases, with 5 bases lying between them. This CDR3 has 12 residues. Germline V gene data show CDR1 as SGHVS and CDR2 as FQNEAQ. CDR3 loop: CASREGNQPQHF. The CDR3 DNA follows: TGTGCCAGCAGGGAGGGCAATCAGCCCCAGCATTTT.

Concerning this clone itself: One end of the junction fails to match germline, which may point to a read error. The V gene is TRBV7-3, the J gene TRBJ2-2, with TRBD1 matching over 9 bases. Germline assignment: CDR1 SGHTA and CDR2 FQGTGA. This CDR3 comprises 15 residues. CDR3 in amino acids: CAGSIQGARNGELFF. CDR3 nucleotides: TGTGCCGGCAGCATACAGGGGGCGCGTAACGGGGAGCTGTTTTTT.

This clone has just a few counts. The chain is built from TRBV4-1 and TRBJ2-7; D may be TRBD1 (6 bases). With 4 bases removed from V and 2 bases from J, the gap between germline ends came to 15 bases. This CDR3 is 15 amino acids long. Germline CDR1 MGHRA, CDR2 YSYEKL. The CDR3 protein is CASSRDMGAPYEQYF. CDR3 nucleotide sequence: TGCGCCAGCAGCCGGGACATGGGTGCACCCTACGAGCAGTACTTC.

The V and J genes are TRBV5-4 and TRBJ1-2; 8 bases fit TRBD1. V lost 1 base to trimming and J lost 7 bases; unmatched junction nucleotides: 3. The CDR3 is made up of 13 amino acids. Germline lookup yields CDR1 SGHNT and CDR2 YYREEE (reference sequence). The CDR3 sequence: CASSLYQGAGYTF. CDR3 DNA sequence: TGTGCCAGCAGCTTGTATCAGGGGGCTGGCTACACCTTC.